The 17 T cell receptor beta chains below were found in one sample sequenced in a study of TIL therapy for anti-PD-1-resistant metastatic lung cancer. The time point was: pre-treatment sample, taken before nivolumab and TIL therapy. This was the immunoSEQ v3 assay. Measured with immunoSEQ multiplex PCR; TCRdb has only the in-frame clones, and not every one. Of about 52,000 clones in the sample, around 80% were seen once. The specimen comprised blood, sampled at baseline. The receptors were sampled from a woman aged 30-79 years with non-small cell lung cancer.

The rearrangement links TRBV28 to TRBJ1-1; D gene ambiguous. The V gene lost 2 bases and the J gene lost 9 bases, with 10 bases spanning the gap. The CDR3 is 12 residues long. Germline assignment: CDR1 MDHEN and CDR2 SYDVKM. As DNA, the CDR3 is TGTGCCAGCAGTTTAGAGGAAACAAAAGCTTTCTTT. Protein sequence: CASSLEETKAFF.

V and J are TRBV9 and TRBJ2-1; D remains unclear. V was pared by 0 bases and J by 5 bases, with 12 bases between. This CDR3 contains 15 residues. The germline V gene encodes CDR1 SGDLS and CDR2 YYNGEE. CDR3 residues: CASSVVGGPNNEQFF. In nucleotides, the CDR3 is TGTGCCAGCAGCGTAGTAGGCGGACCGAACAATGAGCAGTTCTTC.

CDR3 region: CASSVVEDYGYTF. DNA for the CDR3: TGTGCCAGCAGCGTAGTTGAGGACTATGGCTACACCTTC. This chain connects TRBV7-2 to TRBJ1-2; no clear D. The V end was cut by 5 bases, the J end by 3 bases, with 10 bases between. The germline CDR1 and CDR2 sequences are SGHTA and FQGNSA. The CDR3 is 13 amino acids.

This chain links TRBV2 with TRBJ2-3; 10 bases agree with TRBD1. The trim removed 5 bases at V and 1 base at J, leaving 3 bases unmatched. Germline V gene sequence: CDR1 SNHLY, CDR2 FYNNEI. This CDR3 has 15 residues. CDR3 nucleotide sequence: TGTGCCAGCAGTTCCGGGACAGGGGGCACAGATACGCAGTATTTT. The encoded protein is CASSSGTGGTDTQYF.

V usage is TRBV11-2 and J usage is TRBJ2-7; the match to TRBD1 covers 9 bases. CDR3 length: 14 residues. V was clipped by 3 bases and J by 4 bases; unmatched bases: 4. The germline CDR1 and CDR2 sequences are SGHAT and FQNNGV. CDR3 sequence: CASSLGQGRYEQYF. The CDR3 coding sequence is TGTGCCAGCAGCTTGGGACAGGGTCGGTACGAGCAGTACTTC.

The gene calls are TRBV10-2 and TRBJ1-2, with 7 bases aligning to TRBD1. The CDR3 length is 14 residues. Germline lookup yields CDR1 WSHSY and CDR2 SAAADI. Trimming cost V 2 bases and J 4 bases; bases outside gene matches: 4. CDR3 sequence: CASSEPGDSYGYTF. In nucleotides, the CDR3 is TGCGCCAGCAGTGAGCCGGGGGACAGCTATGGCTACACCTTC.

The J gene is TRBJ2-7, the V gene TRBV7-9; 11 bases agree with TRBD2. V lost 5 bases, J lost 3 bases, and 6 bases stayed unmatched. CDR3 length equals 15 residues. The germline CDR1 and CDR2 sequences are SEHNR and FQNEAQ (reference sequence). The CDR3 protein is CASSHSLAGDYEQYF. The CDR3 DNA follows: TGTGCCAGCAGCCACTCACTAGCGGGAGACTACGAGCAGTACTTC.

The gene calls are TRBV7-9 and TRBJ2-3, with D uncertain. The CDR3 is made up of 13 amino acids. Trimming took 2 bases from V and 4 from J, leaving 7 bases between them. The germline V gene has CDR1 SEHNR and CDR2 FQNEAQ (reference sequence). CDR3 bases: TGTGCCAGCAGCTTACTGCTGGCAGATACGCAGTATTTT. This codes for CASSLLLADTQYF.

This chain uses TRBV10-1 with TRBJ1-6; D is possibly TRBD1 (6 bases). The CDR3 length is 12 residues. Per the germline V gene, CDR1 is WNHNN and CDR2 is SYGVQD (reference sequence). Trimming took off 5 bases at V and 13 bases at J, with 12 bases between the two ends. CDR3 bases: TGCGCCAGCAGTCCAGGGGCGTCGCCCCTCCACTTT. Protein sequence: CASSPGASPLHF.

This sequence joins TRBV5-1 and TRBJ2-7, with D perhaps given as TRBD1 or TRBD2 (6 bases each). V was shortened by 6 bases and J by 1 base, with 8 bases between the two germline ends. This CDR3 contains 12 residues. CDR1 is SGHRS, CDR2 YFSETQ, per germline. In DNA form, the CDR3 reads TGCGCCAGCAAAGGGGGGTCCTACGAGCAGTACTTC. Its translation: CASKGGSYEQYF.

The rearrangement uses TRBV11-2 and TRBJ2-7, with 7 bases identical to TRBD1. The J segment lost 0 bases and the V segment lost 1 base, leaving 3 bases of the junction unmatched. The CDR3 is 15 amino acids. Germline CDR1 reads SGHAT; CDR2 reads FQNNGV. DNA for the CDR3: TGTGCCAGCAGCTTAGTTTGGGACAGCTCCTACGAGCAGTACTTC. Residues: CASSLVWDSSYEQYF.

This clone was seen a handful of times. The V and J genes are TRBV13 and TRBJ1-1, with 8 bases aligning to TRBD1. Trimming at V came to 5 bases and at J to 5 bases, leaving 10 bases not matched to a gene. Germline CDR1 reads PRHDT; CDR2 reads FYEKMQ (reference sequence). The CDR3 has 15 residues. The CDR3 region has the DNA TGTGCCAGCAGCAGCCCAGGACAGGGCGGGACTGAAGCTTTCTTT. Residues: CASSSPGQGGTEAFF.

The gene calls are TRBV4-2 and TRBJ1-1; the D gene is possibly TRBD1 (5 bases). Germline CDR1 reads LGHNA; CDR2 reads YNFKEQ. The CDR3 covers 16 residues. V was trimmed by 0 bases and J by 1 base, leaving 12 bases between them. For the CDR3, the DNA is TGTGCCAGCAGCCAAGATTATTGGACATCGAACACTGAAGCTTTCTTT. This encodes CASSQDYWTSNTEAFF.

V usage is TRBV7-2 and J usage is TRBJ1-3; D is unresolved. V was pared by 0 bases and J by 0 bases, with 12 bases between. The CDR3 runs to 17 residues. Germline V gene lookup returns CDR1 SGHTA and CDR2 FQGNSA. CDR3 residues: CASSLAGSLLSGNTIYF. CDR3 bases: TGTGCCAGCAGCTTAGCGGGTAGCCTCCTCTCTGGAAACACCATATATTTT.

The chain couples TRBV19 to TRBJ2-5; D is possibly TRBD2 (6 bases). The CDR3 runs to 14 residues. V was trimmed by 3 bases and J by 5 bases, leaving 13 bases between them. CDR1 is LNHDA, CDR2 SQIVND, per germline (reference sequence). Here the CDR3 reads CASSISGVRETQYF. The CDR3 DNA reads as TGTGCCAGTAGTATTTCGGGGGTCCGGGAGACCCAGTACTTC.

The V gene is TRBV29-1, the J gene TRBJ2-5; D ambiguous. Per the germline V gene, CDR1 is SQVTM and CDR2 is ANQGSEA. This CDR3 comprises 11 residues. V gave up 2 bases and J gave up 7 bases, with 8 bases separating them. The CDR3 DNA is TGCAGCGTTGAACTCGCGGCGACCCAGTACTTC. Its translation: CSVELAATQYF.

The chain is built from TRBV10-3 and TRBJ2-5; perhaps TRBD1 as D (6 bases). V gave up 0 bases and J gave up 1 base, with 6 bases separating them. The CDR3 consists of 14 residues. The V gene's germline CDR1 is ENHRY and CDR2 SYGVKD. CDR3 in DNA: TGTGCCATCAGTGAGTCGGGGGCCCAAGAGACCCAGTACTTC. It codes for CAISESGAQETQYF.